This T cell receptor (beta chain) derives from a study of shared clonotypes between healthy human individuals. The repertoire was sequenced with immunoSEQ multiplex PCR; TCRdb's copy has only in-frame clones and lacks some. Here the sample spans 300,000 to 350,000 clones, more than 60% being singletons. Trimming shortened V by 4 bases and J by 1 base, and 9 bases separated the two germline ends. CDR3 length: 14 amino acids. The germline V gene encodes CDR1 MDHEN and CDR2 SYDVKM. The split of CD4+ cells yielded CD45RA+ naive and CD45RA-negative memory subsets. The V and J genes are TRBV28 and TRBJ2-3; possibly TRBD1 for D (6 bases). Sequencing was performed on memory CD4+ T cells sorted from blood. The subset was: CD45RA-negative fraction. The receptor's source is a man aged 30-40 years in good health. DNA of the CDR3: TGTGCCAGCAGTTGGACAGCCGGCACAGATACGCAGTATTTT. It is translated as CASSWTAGTDTQYF.